This T cell receptor (beta chain) was observed in a study of T cells in tuberculosis. The method was immunoSEQ multiplex PCR; TCRdb's version includes in-frame clones alone and lacks a portion of them. The table has around 32,000 clones, approximately 95% seen once. The CDR3 contains 12 residues. In germline, CDR1 is MGHDK, CDR2 SYGVNS. V lost 3 bases and J 7 bases, leaving 10 bases between the germline ends. The chain joins TRBV25-1 to TRBJ2-7; D perhaps matches TRBD2 (6 bases). Sample: PBMCs. The clonotype originates from a donor between 10 and 35 years old with latent tuberculosis or without tuberculosis infection. The chain's CDR3 is CASSEPAGEQYF. The CDR3 DNA follows: TGTGCCAGCAGTGAGCCCGCGGGGGAGCAGTACTTC.